Presented here are 30 T cell receptor beta chains from one specimen sequenced in a study of cytomegalovirus exposure and HLA in healthy donors. Data came from immunoSEQ multiplex PCR; TCRdb stores just in-frame clones and leaves some out. There are more than 65,000 clones in the sample; about 92% occur only once, and 0.65% to 0.7% lies in the top ten. Sequenced sample: PBMCs. Receptors were obtained from a man younger than 30 in good health and CMV-seronegative.

The rearrangement joins TRBV18 to TRBJ2-1; D is undetermined. The CDR3 runs 12 residues. Germline loops: CDR1 KGHSH, CDR2 LQKENI. V was trimmed by 4 bases and J by 7 bases, leaving 8 bases between them. CDR3 bases: TGTGCCAGCTCACTACTCGCGAATGAGCAGTTCTTC. Encoded protein: CASSLLANEQFF.

This clone showed up just once. This chain connects TRBV2 to TRBJ1-2, with 9 nucleotides matching TRBD1. The J segment lost 6 bases and the V segment lost 6 bases, leaving 5 bases of the junction unmatched. Germline V CDR1 and CDR2: SNHLY, FYNNEI. The CDR3 length is 13 residues. The CDR3 nucleotides are TGTGCCAGCAGCGCCGGACAGGGGAATGGCTACACCTTC. Encoded protein: CASSAGQGNGYTF.

The chain combines TRBV7-2 with TRBJ1-5; D gene ambiguous. Germline CDR1 SGHTA, CDR2 FQGNSA. The CDR3 is made up of 15 amino acids. V was pared by 3 bases and J by 0 bases, with 9 bases between. CDR3 nucleotides: TGTGCCAGCAGCTTGGACTCAAGTAGCAATCAGCCCCAGCATTTT. It encodes CASSLDSSSNQPQHF.

This rearrangement joins TRBV10-3 to TRBJ2-5, with TRBD2 as a possible D gene (5 bases). Trimming shortened V by 6 bases and J by 3 bases, and 11 bases separated the two germline ends. Germline CDR1 is ENHRY and CDR2 is SYGVKD. This CDR3 has 13 amino acids. This CDR3 is CAISVGEKETQYF. The CDR3 DNA reads as TGTGCCATCAGCGTCGGGGAAAAAGAGACCCAGTACTTC.

This clone has just one count. The chain links TRBV10-1 to TRBJ2-3, with 7 bases identical to TRBD2. The CDR3 length is 16 residues. Germline V gene data show CDR1 as WNHNN and CDR2 as SYGVQD (reference sequence). Trimming removed 0 bases from V and 1 base from J; junction bases left unmatched: 4. The CDR3 coding sequence is TGCGCCAGCAGTGAGTCGGGAGGGGCGGGCACAGATACGCAGTATTTT. Translation gives CASSESGGAGTDTQYF.

The chain joins TRBV6-5 to TRBJ2-7; D is perhaps TRBD2 (6 bases). Germline CDR1 MNHEY, CDR2 SVGAGI. V was pared by 6 bases and J by 7 bases, with 16 bases between. The CDR3 spans 13 residues. CDR3 in amino acids: CASSLRDAGEQYF. The CDR3 DNA reads as TGTGCCAGCAGCCTCCGGGACGCGGGGGAGCAGTACTTC.

The chain uses TRBV7-8 and TRBJ1-2; D is possibly TRBD1 (6 bases). The V and J ends lost 2 bases and 4 bases respectively, with 17 bases between them. The length of the CDR3 is 16 residues. Germline V gene lookup returns CDR1 SGHVS and CDR2 FQNEAQ. The chain's CDR3 is CASSLLKQGRSYGYTF. In nucleotides, the CDR3 is TGTGCCAGCAGCTTACTTAAACAGGGTCGAAGCTATGGCTACACCTTC.

V and J are TRBV27 and TRBJ2-7; no clear D gene. Germline V gene sequence: CDR1 MNHEY, CDR2 SMNVEV (reference sequence). V gave up 3 bases and J gave up 5 bases, with 14 bases separating them. The CDR3 is 14 amino acids. Here the CDR3 DNA reads TGTGCCAGCAGTTTGCAGGTCCATGGCGACGAGCAGTACTTC. Encoded protein: CASSLQVHGDEQYF.

The chain combines TRBV15 with TRBJ2-7, with 7 bases that match TRBD2. The CDR3 has 15 amino acids. CDR1 is LNHNV, CDR2 YYDKDF, per germline (reference sequence). V was clipped by 1 base and J by 4 bases; unmatched bases: 7. The CDR3 spells CATSRGLSGSYEQYF. The DNA of the CDR3 is TGTGCCACCAGCAGAGGACTTAGCGGGTCATACGAGCAGTACTTC.

V is TRBV18 and J is TRBJ1-1; TRBD1 might be the D (6 bases). Trimming stripped 2 bases from V and 11 bases from J, with 12 bases between. The CDR3 spans 12 residues. Germline V gene sequence: CDR1 KGHSH, CDR2 LQKENI. The CDR3 DNA is TGTGCCAGCTCACCAACACAGGGTGAGGCTTTCTTT. It is translated as CASSPTQGEAFF.

The chain is built from TRBV7-9 and TRBJ1-2; 8 positions match TRBD1. Germline V gene lookup returns CDR1 SEHNR and CDR2 FQNEAQ (reference sequence). The trim removed 1 base at V and 0 bases at J, leaving 10 bases unmatched. The CDR3 runs 18 residues. The chain's CDR3 is CASSLGTGTNLANYGYTF. The CDR3 nucleotides read TGTGCCAGCAGCTTAGGGACAGGGACTAACCTAGCTAACTATGGCTACACCTTC.

The chain couples TRBV29-1 to TRBJ2-1; possible D gene TRBD1, 7 bases. The CDR3 totals 13 residues. V gave up 6 bases and J gave up 2 bases, with 11 bases separating them. Germline V lookup: CDR1 SQVTM, CDR2 ANQGSEA. The CDR3 region has the DNA TGCAGCGTCCAGGGGGGAGCCTACAATGAGCAGTTCTTC. This encodes CSVQGGAYNEQFF.

V usage is TRBV5-1 and J usage is TRBJ1-2; the D gene is possibly TRBD1 (5 bases). The CDR3 runs to 16 residues. Germline CDR1 reads SGHRS; CDR2 reads YFSETQ. V shed 0 bases and J shed 4 bases, with 16 bases lying between them. CDR3 amino acids: CASSLGSLDNGYGYTF. In DNA form, the CDR3 reads TGCGCCAGCAGCTTGGGGTCGTTGGACAATGGCTATGGCTACACCTTC.

The chain's CDR3 is CASSHPRTGLQETQYF. The DNA of the CDR3 is TGCGCCAGCAGCCACCCTAGGACAGGGCTTCAAGAGACCCAGTACTTC. The chain employs TRBV5-1 and TRBJ2-5, with 8 bases matching TRBD1. This CDR3 is built from 16 residues. CDR1 and CDR2 from the germline V gene are SGHRS and YFSETQ. The trim removed 4 bases at V and 2 bases at J, leaving 10 bases unmatched.

This rearrangement joins TRBV2 to TRBJ2-5, with TRBD2 matching over 9 bases. The CDR3 has 16 residues. The V gene's germline CDR1 is SNHLY and CDR2 FYNNEI. The V gene end was trimmed by 6 bases and the J gene end by 5 bases; junction bases not matched to a gene: 13. The CDR3 nucleotides read TGTGCCAGCAGGCGAGCCGGGACTAGCCGAGCCGAGACCCAGTACTTC. Translated: CASRRAGTSRAETQYF.

The chain is built from TRBV7-2 and TRBJ1-5; D might be TRBD1 (6 bases). The germline V gene has CDR1 SGHTA and CDR2 FQGNSA. The CDR3 spans 13 residues. Trimming left V 3 bases short and J 6 bases short, with 9 bases between. The CDR3 nucleotides are TGTGCCAGCAGCTTGGGGGGGCTTCAGCCCCAGCATTTT. Translation gives CASSLGGLQPQHF.

The rearrangement links TRBV7-9 to TRBJ2-5; 8 bases agree with TRBD1. Trimming at V came to 0 bases and at J to 5 bases, leaving 8 bases not matched to a gene. The CDR3 extends over 16 amino acids. The germline gives CDR1 SEHNR, CDR2 FQNEAQ (reference sequence). In nucleotides, the CDR3 is TGTGCCAGCAGCTTAGCCAGGGGGCGTAGTCGGGAGACCCAGTACTTC. Translating it yields CASSLARGRSRETQYF.

This chain joins TRBV30 and TRBJ2-7; 7 bases agree with TRBD2. Per the germline V gene, CDR1 is GTSNPN and CDR2 is SVGIG (reference sequence). There are 15 residues in the CDR3. Trimming at V came to 1 base and at J to 6 bases, leaving 12 bases not matched to a gene. The CDR3 coding sequence is TGTGCCTGGAGTGCCAATCGAGGGAGGGCCTTCGAGCAGTACTTC. Translating gives CAWSANRGRAFEQYF. The full variable domain, rest sourced from reference TRBV30 and TRBJ2-7, is SQTIHQWPATLVQPVGSPLSLECTVEGTSNPNLYWYRQAAGRGLQLLFYSVGIGQISSEVPQNLSASRPQDRQFILSSKKLLLSDSGFYLCAWSANRGRAFEQYFGPGTRLTVT.

This chain uses TRBV5-1 with TRBJ1-3; TRBD1 is a possible D gene (5 bases). Germline V gene lookup returns CDR1 SGHRS and CDR2 YFSETQ. There are 12 residues in the CDR3. V was clipped by 0 bases and J by 12 bases, with 10 bases between them. The chain's CDR3 is CASSLEGSHIYF. The CDR3 nucleotides are TGCGCCAGCAGCTTGGAGGGGTCGCACATATATTTT.

This chain connects TRBV18 to TRBJ2-3; TRBD2 aligns across 7 bases. J gave up 4 bases and V 4 bases, and 8 bases lay outside the gene matches. Germline values: CDR1 KGHSH, CDR2 LQKENI. This CDR3 spans 15 amino acids. In DNA form, the CDR3 reads TGTGCCAGCTCACTCCGGACGGGAGGCGCAGATACGCAGTATTTT. Protein sequence: CASSLRTGGADTQYF.

V is TRBV4-1 and J is TRBJ1-4; D is uncertain. Germline values: CDR1 MGHRA, CDR2 YSYEKL. This CDR3 is 13 amino acids long. Deletions cut 3 bases from V and 6 bases from J, with 8 bases between. The CDR3 region is CASSHRRDEKLFF. For the CDR3, the DNA is TGCGCCAGCAGCCACCGCCGAGATGAAAAACTGTTTTTT.

The genes are TRBV9 and TRBJ2-2, with D tentatively TRBD1 (6 bases). The V end lost 0 bases, the J end lost 4 bases, and 10 bases lay between the germline ends. The germline V gene encodes CDR1 SGDLS and CDR2 YYNGEE. The CDR3 runs to 15 residues. CDR3 DNA sequence: TGTGCCAGCAGCGTAGACAGGGCGGGCACCGGGGAGCTGTTTTTT. Translated: CASSVDRAGTGELFF.

Concerning this clone: Its ends do not fully match the called genes, so a read error is possible. The rearrangement links TRBV9 to TRBJ2-2; no definite D call. CDR1 is SGDLS, CDR2 YYNGEE, per germline. The CDR3 loop spans 15 amino acids. CDR3 protein: CASSVGASNTGELFF. CDR3 DNA: TGTGCCAGCAGTGTAGGCGCTTCTAACACCGGGGAGCTGTTTTTT.

A single count supports this clone. Other DNA variants within this sample encode the same CDR3. The rearrangement links TRBV5-4 to TRBJ2-7; 7 bases line up with TRBD1. J gave up 2 bases and V 0 bases, and 8 bases lay outside the gene matches. Germline CDR1 reads SGHNT; CDR2 reads YYREEE (reference sequence). CDR3 length: 16 amino acids. The CDR3 coding sequence is TGTGCCAGCAGCTTGGCCGCCGGGACAGTAACCTACGAGCAGTACTTC. Its protein is CASSLAAGTVTYEQYF. The full variable domain, with the rest looked up from reference TRBV5-4 and TRBJ2-7, is ETGVTQSPTHLIKTRGQQVTLRCSSQSGHNTVSWYQQALGQGPQFIFQYYREEENGRGNFPPRFSGLQFPNYSSELNVNALELDDSALYLCASSLAAGTVTYEQYFGPGTRLTVT.

Written as DNA, the CDR3 is TGTGCCTGGACAGGGGGGTCTCACGAGCAGTACTTC. This translates into CAWTGGSHEQYF. The chain employs TRBV30 and TRBJ2-7, with D possibly TRBD1 on 7 matching bases. CDR1 GTSNPN and CDR2 SVGIG come from the germline V gene (reference sequence). The CDR3 contains 12 residues. V lost 4 bases and J lost 5, with 12 bases in between.

This chain links TRBV7-3 with TRBJ2-3; D gene unclear. There are 13 residues in the CDR3. V gave up 2 bases and J gave up 2 bases, with 5 bases separating them. Germline assignment: CDR1 SGHTA and CDR2 FQGTGA. The CDR3 protein is CASSLDNTDTQYF. CDR3 coding DNA: TGTGCCAGCAGCTTAGACAACACAGATACGCAGTATTTT.

The chain has TRBV11-3 and TRBJ1-1; 8 nucleotides align to TRBD1. CDR1 SGHNT and CDR2 YENEEA come from the germline V gene. CDR3 size: 19 residues. V was pared by 5 bases and J by 2 bases, with 19 bases of the junction left unmatched. The CDR3 here is CASSRTSRQGLPINTEAFF. The CDR3 coding sequence is TGTGCCAGCAGCCGGACCTCTCGACAGGGGCTCCCCATCAACACTGAAGCTTTCTTT.

With regard to this clone: The junction departs from germline at one end; a sequencing error may be responsible. The gene calls are TRBV6-4 and TRBJ2-3, with D possibly being TRBD2 (6 bases). The germline gives CDR1 MRHNA, CDR2 SNTAGT. This CDR3 region has 16 residues. The CDR3 sequence is CASSDSAGSSTDMQYF. The CDR3 DNA reads TGTGCCAGCAGTGACTCCGCGGGGAGTAGCACAGATATGCAGTATTTT.

This chain joins TRBV11-2 and TRBJ1-1; D is ambiguous. CDR1 and CDR2 from the germline V gene are SGHAT and FQNNGV. CDR3 size: 14 residues. V was shortened by 3 bases and J by 1 base, with 9 bases between the two germline ends. The CDR3 nucleotides are TGTGCCAGCAGCTTTCTACACAGGAACACTGAAGCTTTCTTT. Its protein is CASSFLHRNTEAFF.

The chain employs TRBV11-1 and TRBJ2-1; a possible D gene is TRBD2 (7 bases). V lost 2 bases and J 3 bases, leaving 14 bases between the germline ends. CDR3 size: 16 residues. The germline gives CDR1 SGHAT, CDR2 FQDESV (reference sequence). In DNA, the CDR3 is TGTGCCAGCAGCTTATGGGCGGGGGCCTACTACAATGAGCAGTTCTTC. Translating gives CASSLWAGAYYNEQFF.